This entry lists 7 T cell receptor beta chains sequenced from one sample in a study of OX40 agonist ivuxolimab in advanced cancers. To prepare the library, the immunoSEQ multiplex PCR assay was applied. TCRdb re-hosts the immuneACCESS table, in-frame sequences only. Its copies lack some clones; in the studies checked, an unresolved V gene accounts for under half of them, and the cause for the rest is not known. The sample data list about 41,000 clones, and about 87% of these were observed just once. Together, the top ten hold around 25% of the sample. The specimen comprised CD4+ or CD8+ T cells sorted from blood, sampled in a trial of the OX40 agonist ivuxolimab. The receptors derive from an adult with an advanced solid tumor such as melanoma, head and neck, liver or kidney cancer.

CDR3: CASSPTSGTRTYEQYF. In nucleotides, the CDR3 is TGTGCCAGCAGCCCGACTTCCGGGACTAGAACCTACGAGCAGTACTTC. This rearrangement joins TRBV14 to TRBJ2-7, with 8 bases lining up with TRBD2. Germline assignment: CDR1 SGHDN and CDR2 FVKESK. The CDR3 loop spans 16 amino acids. The trim removed 4 bases at V and 2 bases at J, leaving 10 bases unmatched. The complete variable domain, with remaining parts taken from reference TRBV14 and TRBJ2-7, reads EAGVTQFPSHSVIEKGQTVTLRCDPISGHDNLYWYRRVMGKEIKFLLHFVKESKQDESGMPNNRFLAERTGGTYSTLKVQPAELEDSGVYFCASSPTSGTRTYEQYFGPGTRLTVT.

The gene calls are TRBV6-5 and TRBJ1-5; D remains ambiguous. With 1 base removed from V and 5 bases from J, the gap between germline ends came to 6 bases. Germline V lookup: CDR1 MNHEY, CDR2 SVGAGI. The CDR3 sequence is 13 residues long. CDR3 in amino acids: CASSYFGDQPQHF. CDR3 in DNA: TGTGCCAGCAGTTACTTCGGGGATCAGCCCCAGCATTTT.

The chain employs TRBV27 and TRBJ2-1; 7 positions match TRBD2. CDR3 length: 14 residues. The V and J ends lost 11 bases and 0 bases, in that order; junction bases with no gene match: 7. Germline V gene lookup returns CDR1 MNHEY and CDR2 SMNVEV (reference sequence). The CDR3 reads CAAAPGGSYNEQFF. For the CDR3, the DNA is TGTGCCGCAGCCCCGGGAGGCTCCTACAATGAGCAGTTCTTC.

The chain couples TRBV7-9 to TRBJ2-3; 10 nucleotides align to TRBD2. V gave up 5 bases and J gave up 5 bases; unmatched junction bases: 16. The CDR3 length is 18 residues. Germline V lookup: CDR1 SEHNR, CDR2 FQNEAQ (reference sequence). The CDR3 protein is CASSGWTSGSLRVDTQYF. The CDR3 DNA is TGTGCCAGCAGCGGGTGGACTAGCGGATCTCTAAGAGTAGATACGCAGTATTTT.

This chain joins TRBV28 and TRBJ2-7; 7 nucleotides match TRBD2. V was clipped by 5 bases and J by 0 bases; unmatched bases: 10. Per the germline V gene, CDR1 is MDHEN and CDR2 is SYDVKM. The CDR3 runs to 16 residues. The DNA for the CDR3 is TGTGCCAGCAGTGAACTAGCGCCCTCCCCCTCCTACGAGCAGTACTTC. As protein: CASSELAPSPSYEQYF.

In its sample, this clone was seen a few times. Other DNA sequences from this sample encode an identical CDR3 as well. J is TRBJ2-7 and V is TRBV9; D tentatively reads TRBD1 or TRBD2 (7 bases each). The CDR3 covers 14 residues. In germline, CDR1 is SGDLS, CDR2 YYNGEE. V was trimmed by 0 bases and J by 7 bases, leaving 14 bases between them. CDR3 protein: CASSVAYRGGEQYF. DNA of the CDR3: TGTGCCAGCAGCGTAGCTTACAGGGGAGGGGAGCAGTACTTC.

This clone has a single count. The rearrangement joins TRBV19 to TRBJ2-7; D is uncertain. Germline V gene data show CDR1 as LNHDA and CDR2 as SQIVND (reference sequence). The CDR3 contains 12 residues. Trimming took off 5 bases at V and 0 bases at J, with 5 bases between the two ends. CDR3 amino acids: CASSSSSYEQYF. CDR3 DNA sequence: TGTGCCAGTAGTTCCAGCTCCTACGAGCAGTACTTC.